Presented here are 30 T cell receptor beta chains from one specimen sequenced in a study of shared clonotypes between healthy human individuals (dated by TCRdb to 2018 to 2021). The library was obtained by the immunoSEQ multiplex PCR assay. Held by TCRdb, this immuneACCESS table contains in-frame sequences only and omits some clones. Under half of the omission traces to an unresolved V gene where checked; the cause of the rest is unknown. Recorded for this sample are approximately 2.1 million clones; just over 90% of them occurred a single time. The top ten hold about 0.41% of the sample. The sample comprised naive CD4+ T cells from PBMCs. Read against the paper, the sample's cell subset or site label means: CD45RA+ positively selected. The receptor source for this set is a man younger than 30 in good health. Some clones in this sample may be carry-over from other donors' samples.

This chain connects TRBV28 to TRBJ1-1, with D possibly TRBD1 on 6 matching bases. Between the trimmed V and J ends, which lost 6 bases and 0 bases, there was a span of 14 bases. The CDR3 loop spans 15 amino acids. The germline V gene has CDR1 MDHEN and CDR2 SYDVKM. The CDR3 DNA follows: TGTGCCAGCAGGTACAGGGCGGGGATGAACACTGAAGCTTTCTTT. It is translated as CASRYRAGMNTEAFF.

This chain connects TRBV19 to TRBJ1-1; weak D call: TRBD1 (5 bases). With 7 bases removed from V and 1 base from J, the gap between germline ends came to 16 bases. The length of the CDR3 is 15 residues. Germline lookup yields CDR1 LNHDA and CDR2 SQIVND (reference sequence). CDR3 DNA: TGTGCCAGTAAGGAGGGGCGGGTTTGGAACACTGAAGCTTTCTTT. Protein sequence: CASKEGRVWNTEAFF.

The CDR3 here is CASFAEGQETQYF. CDR3 DNA sequence: TGTGCCAGCTTCGCGGAGGGGCAAGAGACCCAGTACTTC. The chain carries TRBV28 and TRBJ2-5; TRBD2 is a possible D gene (6 bases). The CDR3 runs 13 residues. Trimming stripped 8 bases from V and 2 bases from J, with 12 bases between. Germline CDR1 and CDR2: MDHEN and SYDVKM.

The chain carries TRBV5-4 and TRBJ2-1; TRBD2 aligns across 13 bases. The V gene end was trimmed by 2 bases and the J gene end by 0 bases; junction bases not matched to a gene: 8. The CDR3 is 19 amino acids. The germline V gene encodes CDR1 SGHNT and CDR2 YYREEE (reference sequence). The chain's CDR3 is CASSFSGLAGFLSYNEQFF. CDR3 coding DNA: TGTGCCAGCAGCTTCTCGGGACTAGCGGGATTTCTCTCCTACAATGAGCAGTTCTTC.

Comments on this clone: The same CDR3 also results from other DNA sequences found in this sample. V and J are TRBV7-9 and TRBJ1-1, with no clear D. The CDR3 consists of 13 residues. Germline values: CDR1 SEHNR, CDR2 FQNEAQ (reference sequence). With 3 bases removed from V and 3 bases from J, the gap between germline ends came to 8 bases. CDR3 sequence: CASSFSGDTEAFF. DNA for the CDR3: TGTGCCAGCAGCTTTTCCGGGGACACTGAAGCTTTCTTT.

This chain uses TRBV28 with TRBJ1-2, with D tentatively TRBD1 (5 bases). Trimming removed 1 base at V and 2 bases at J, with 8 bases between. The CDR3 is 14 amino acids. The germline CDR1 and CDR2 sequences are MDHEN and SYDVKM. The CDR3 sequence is CASSLSRANYGYTF. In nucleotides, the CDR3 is TGTGCCAGCAGTTTATCCAGGGCGAACTATGGCTACACCTTC.

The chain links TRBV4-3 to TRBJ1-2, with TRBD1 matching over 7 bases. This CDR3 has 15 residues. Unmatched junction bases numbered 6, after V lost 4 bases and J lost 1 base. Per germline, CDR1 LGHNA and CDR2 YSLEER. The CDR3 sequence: CASSLRDSLNYGYTF. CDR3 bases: TGCGCCAGCAGCCTTAGGGACAGTCTTAACTATGGCTACACCTTC.

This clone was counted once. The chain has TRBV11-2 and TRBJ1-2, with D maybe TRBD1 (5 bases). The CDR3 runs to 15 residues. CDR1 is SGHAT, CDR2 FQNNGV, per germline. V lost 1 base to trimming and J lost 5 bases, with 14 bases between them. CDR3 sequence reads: CASSLGPGQGYGYTF. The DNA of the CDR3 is TGTGCCAGCAGCTTAGGGCCGGGGCAGGGTTATGGCTACACCTTC. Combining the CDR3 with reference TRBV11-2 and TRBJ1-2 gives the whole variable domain EAGVAQSPRYKIIEKRQSVAFWCNPISGHATLYWYQQILGQGPKLLIQFQNNGVVDDSQLPKDRFSAERLKGVDSTLKIQPAKLEDSAVYLCASSLGPGQGYGYTFGSGTRLTVV.

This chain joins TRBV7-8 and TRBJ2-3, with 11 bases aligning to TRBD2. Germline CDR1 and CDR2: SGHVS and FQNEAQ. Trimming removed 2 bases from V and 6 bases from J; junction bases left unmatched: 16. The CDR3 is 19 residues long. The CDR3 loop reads CASSLTTLQLAGATDTQYF. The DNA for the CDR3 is TGTGCCAGCAGCTTAACCACCCTTCAACTAGCGGGAGCCACGGATACGCAGTATTTT.

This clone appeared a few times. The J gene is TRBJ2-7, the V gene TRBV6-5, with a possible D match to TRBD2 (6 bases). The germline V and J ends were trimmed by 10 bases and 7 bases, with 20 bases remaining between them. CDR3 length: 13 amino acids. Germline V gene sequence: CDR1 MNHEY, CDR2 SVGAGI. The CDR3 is CATRTGAGYEQYF. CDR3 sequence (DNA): TGTGCCACCCGGACTGGGGCGGGGTATGAGCAGTACTTC.

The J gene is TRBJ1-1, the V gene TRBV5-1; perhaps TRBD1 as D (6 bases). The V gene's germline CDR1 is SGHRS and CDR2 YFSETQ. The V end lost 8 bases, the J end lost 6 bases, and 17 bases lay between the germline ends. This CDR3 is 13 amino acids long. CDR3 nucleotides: TGCGCCAGTTATACTCCAGGGGCCCCTGAAGCTTTCTTT. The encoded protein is CASYTPGAPEAFF.

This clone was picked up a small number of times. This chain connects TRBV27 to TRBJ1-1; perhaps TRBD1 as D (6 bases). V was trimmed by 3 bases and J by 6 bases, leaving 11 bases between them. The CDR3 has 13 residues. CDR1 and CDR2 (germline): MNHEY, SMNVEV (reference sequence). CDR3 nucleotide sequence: TGTGCCAGCAGTTTGTGGGGGGCCCCTGAAGCTTTCTTT. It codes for CASSLWGAPEAFF.

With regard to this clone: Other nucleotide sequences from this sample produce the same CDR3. This chain's CDR3 is CASSFAGGPDEQYF. The CDR3 DNA sequence: TGTGCCAGCAGTTTTGCGGGAGGGCCCGACGAGCAGTACTTC. The chain uses TRBV28 and TRBJ2-7; the match to TRBD2 covers 9 bases. The J segment lost 5 bases and the V segment lost 3 bases, leaving 5 bases of the junction unmatched. The CDR3 consists of 14 residues. Germline V gene sequence: CDR1 MDHEN, CDR2 SYDVKM.

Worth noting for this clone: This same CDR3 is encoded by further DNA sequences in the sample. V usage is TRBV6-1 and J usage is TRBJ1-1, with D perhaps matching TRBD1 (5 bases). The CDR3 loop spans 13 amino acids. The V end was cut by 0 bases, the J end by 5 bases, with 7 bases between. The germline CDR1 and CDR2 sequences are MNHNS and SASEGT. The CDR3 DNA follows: TGTGCCAGCAGTGAAGCGGGGGGGACTGAAGCTTTCTTT. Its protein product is CASSEAGGTEAFF.

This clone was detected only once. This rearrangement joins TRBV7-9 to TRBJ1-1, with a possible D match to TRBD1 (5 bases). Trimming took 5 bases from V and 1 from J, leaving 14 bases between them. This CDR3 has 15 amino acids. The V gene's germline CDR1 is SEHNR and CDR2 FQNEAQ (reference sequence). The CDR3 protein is CASSPGGHGNTEAFF. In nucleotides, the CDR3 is TGTGCCAGCAGCCCCGGAGGACACGGGAACACTGAAGCTTTCTTT.

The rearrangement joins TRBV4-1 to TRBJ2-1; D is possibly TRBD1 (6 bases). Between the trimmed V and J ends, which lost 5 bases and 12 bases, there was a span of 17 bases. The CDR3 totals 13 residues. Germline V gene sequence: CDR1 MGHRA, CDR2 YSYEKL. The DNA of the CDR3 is TGCGCCAGCAGCGCTCGCCGGGACACACGGCAGTTCTTC. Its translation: CASSARRDTRQFF.

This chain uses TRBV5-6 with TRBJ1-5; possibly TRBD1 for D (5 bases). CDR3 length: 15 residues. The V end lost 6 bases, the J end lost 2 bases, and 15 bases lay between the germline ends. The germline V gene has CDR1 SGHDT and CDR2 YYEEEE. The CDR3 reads CASNLWGYGNQPQHF. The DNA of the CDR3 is TGTGCCAGCAACCTTTGGGGGTATGGCAATCAGCCCCAGCATTTT.

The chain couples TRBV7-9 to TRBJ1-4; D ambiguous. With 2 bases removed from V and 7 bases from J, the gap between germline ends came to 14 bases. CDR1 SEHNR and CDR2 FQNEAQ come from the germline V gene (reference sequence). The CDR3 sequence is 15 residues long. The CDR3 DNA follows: TGTGCCAGCAGCTTATCGGTGGCTTCGAGTGAAAAACTGTTTTTT. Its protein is CASSLSVASSEKLFF.

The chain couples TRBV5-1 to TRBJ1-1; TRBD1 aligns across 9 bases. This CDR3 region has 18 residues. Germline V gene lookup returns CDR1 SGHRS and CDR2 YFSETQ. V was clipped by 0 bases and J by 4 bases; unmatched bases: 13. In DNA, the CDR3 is TGCGCCAGCAGCTTGGGGACAGGGGATCCCCTGTGGGGCACTGAAGCTTTCTTT. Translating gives CASSLGTGDPLWGTEAFF.

CDR3 amino acids: CASSDSGKSYNEQFF. The CDR3 DNA follows: TGTGCCAGCAGTGATAGCGGAAAATCCTACAATGAGCAGTTCTTC. V gene TRBV6-1 combines with J gene TRBJ2-1; D possibly corresponds to TRBD2 (6 bases). The CDR3 spans 15 residues. Germline V lookup: CDR1 MNHNS, CDR2 SASEGT. The V gene lost 3 bases and the J gene lost 1 base, with 10 bases spanning the gap.

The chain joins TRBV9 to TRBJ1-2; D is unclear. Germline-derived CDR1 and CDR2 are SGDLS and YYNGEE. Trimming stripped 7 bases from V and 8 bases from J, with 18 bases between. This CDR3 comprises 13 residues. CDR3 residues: CASAQVPLMGYTF. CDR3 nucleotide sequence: TGTGCCAGCGCCCAGGTTCCCTTGATGGGCTACACCTTC.

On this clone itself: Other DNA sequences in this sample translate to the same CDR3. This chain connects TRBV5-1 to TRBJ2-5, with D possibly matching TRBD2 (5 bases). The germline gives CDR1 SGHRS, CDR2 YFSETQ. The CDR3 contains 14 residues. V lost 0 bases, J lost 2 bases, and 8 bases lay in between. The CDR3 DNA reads TGCGCCAGCAGCTTGGCCTCGGGGCAAGAGACCCAGTACTTC. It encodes CASSLASGQETQYF.

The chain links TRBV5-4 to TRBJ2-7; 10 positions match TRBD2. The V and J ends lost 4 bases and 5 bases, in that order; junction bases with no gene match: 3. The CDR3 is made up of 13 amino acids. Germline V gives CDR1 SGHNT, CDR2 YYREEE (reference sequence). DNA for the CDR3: TGTGCCAGCAGCATCGGGACTAGCGACGAGCAGTACTTC. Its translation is CASSIGTSDEQYF.

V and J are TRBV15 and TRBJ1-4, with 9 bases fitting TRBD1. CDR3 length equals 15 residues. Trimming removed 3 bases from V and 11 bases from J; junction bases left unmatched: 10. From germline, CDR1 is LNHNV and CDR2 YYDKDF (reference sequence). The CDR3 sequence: CATSRTSGQGGKLFF. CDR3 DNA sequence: TGTGCCACCAGCAGGACCTCGGGACAGGGTGGCAAACTGTTTTTT.

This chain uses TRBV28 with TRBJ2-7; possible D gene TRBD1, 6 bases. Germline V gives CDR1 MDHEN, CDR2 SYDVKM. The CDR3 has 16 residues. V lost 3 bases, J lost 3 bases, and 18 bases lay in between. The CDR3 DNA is TGTGCCAGCAGTTTCGCTGGGAGTCAGGGGCACTACGAGCAGTACTTC. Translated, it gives CASSFAGSQGHYEQYF.

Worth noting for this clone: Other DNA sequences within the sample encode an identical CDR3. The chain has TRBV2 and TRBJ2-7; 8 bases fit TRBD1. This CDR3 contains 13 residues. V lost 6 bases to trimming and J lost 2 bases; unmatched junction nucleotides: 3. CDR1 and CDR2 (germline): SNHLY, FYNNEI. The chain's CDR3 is CASSRDRTYEQYF. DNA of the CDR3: TGTGCCAGCAGCCGGGACAGGACCTACGAGCAGTACTTC.

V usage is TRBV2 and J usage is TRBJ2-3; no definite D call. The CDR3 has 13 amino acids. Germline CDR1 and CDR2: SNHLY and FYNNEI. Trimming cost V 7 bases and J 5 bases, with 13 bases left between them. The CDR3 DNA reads TGTGCCAGCATCAGAGCTGGCGTAGATACGCAGTATTTT. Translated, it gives CASIRAGVDTQYF.

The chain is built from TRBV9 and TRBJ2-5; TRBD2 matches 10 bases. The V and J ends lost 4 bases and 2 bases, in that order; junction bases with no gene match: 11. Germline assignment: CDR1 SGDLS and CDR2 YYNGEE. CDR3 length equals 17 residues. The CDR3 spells CASSPQQRTSGQETQYF. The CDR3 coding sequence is TGTGCCAGCAGCCCCCAACAAAGGACTAGCGGACAAGAGACCCAGTACTTC.

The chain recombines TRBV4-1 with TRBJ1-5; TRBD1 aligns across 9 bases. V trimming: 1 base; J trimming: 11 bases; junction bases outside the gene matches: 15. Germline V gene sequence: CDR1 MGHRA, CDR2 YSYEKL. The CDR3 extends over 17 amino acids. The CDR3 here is CASSQGWSGQGSRSQHF. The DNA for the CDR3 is TGCGCCAGCAGCCAAGGTTGGTCGGGACAGGGCTCTAGGTCCCAGCATTTT.

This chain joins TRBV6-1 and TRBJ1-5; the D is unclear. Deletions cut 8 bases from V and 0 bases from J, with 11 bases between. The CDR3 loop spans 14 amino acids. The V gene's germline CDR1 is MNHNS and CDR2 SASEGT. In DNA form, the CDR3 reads TGTGCCAGCTACCGGGCAGATAGCAATCAGCCCCAGCATTTT. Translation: CASYRADSNQPQHF.